This T cell receptor beta chain was captured by sequencing in a study of OX40 agonist ivuxolimab in advanced cancers. On the study more broadly: In this cohort, patients received ivuxolimab, an agonistic anti-OX40 (CD134) antibody.

Clones were sequenced by immunoSEQ multiplex PCR, and TCRdb holds only the in-frame ones, with some missing. The sample records under 100,000 clones, over 75% being singletons. Points from the study as a whole: CD8+ T cells showed, on average, more clonal expansion than CD4+ cells.

A word on this clone: Its antigen remains unidentified.

This sequence was found in an adult with an advanced solid tumor such as melanoma, head and neck, liver or kidney cancer. The sequencing used CD4+ or CD8+ T cells sorted from blood, collected in a trial of the OX40 agonist ivuxolimab.

CDR3 protein: CASSPGLAGGTQLSTDTQYF. The CDR3 DNA follows: TGTGCCAGCAGCCCGGGACTAGCGGGAGGGACGCAGCTGAGCACAGATACGCAGTATTTT. The chain carries TRBV5-4 and TRBJ2-3, with TRBD2 matching over 16 bases. CDR1 is SGHNT, CDR2 YYREEE, per germline (reference sequence). CDR3 length: 20 amino acids. V shed 4 bases, J shed 0 bases, and the junction held 11 bases outside the gene matches.